The 7 T cell receptor beta chains in this list originate from one sample, sequenced in a study of blood T cell repertoires in COVID-19. Using immunoSEQ multiplex PCR, the repertoire was profiled, and TCRdb retains in-frame clones only, with some absent. The data contain roughly 100,000 clones, over 75% of them singletons. Source material: peripheral blood. The receptors here all came from a woman at least 80 years old with acute or convalescent COVID-19.

The chain combines TRBV28 with TRBJ1-6; D is possibly TRBD1 (5 bases). Germline lookup yields CDR1 MDHEN and CDR2 SYDVKM. V dropped 4 bases and J dropped 7 bases, with 5 bases sitting between them. This CDR3 is built from 12 residues. CDR3 bases: TGTGCCAGCAGTTCAGGGAATTCACCCCTCCACTTT. Encoded protein: CASSSGNSPLHF.

V is TRBV28 and J is TRBJ2-7; no firm D call. This CDR3 has 12 amino acids. With 6 bases removed from V and 6 bases from J, the gap between germline ends came to 12 bases. Germline CDR1 MDHEN, CDR2 SYDVKM. This chain's CDR3 is CASRLPLGEQYF. The CDR3 nucleotides read TGTGCCAGCAGACTACCCCTCGGCGAGCAGTACTTC. The variable domain in full, completed from reference TRBV28 and TRBJ2-7, reads DVKVTQSSRYLVKRTGEKVFLECVQDMDHENMFWYRQDPGLGLRLIYFSYDVKMKEKGDIPEGYSVSREKKERFSLILESASTNQTSMYLCASRLPLGEQYFGPGTRLTVT.

This clone was found a few times. The chain uses TRBV2 and TRBJ1-1; D is perhaps TRBD1 (6 bases). The CDR3 length is 13 residues. The V gene lost 2 bases and the J gene lost 6 bases, with 10 bases spanning the gap. The germline V gene encodes CDR1 SNHLY and CDR2 FYNNEI. In DNA form, the CDR3 reads TGTGCCAGCAGTGAACCGGACAGCCCTGAAGCTTTCTTT. Its translation is CASSEPDSPEAFF.

The chain combines TRBV2 with TRBJ2-1; TRBD1 might be the D (5 bases). The length of the CDR3 is 16 residues. Germline loops: CDR1 SNHLY, CDR2 FYNNEI. The ends were cut back, 4 bases at V and 3 bases at J, with 16 bases in the middle. DNA of the CDR3: TGTGCCAGCAGTGCGCCAGGGCAGAAACGCTACAATGAGCAGTTCTTC. Translating gives CASSAPGQKRYNEQFF.

J is TRBJ1-5 and V is TRBV10-3, with 7 nucleotides matching TRBD1. Looked up from germline, CDR1 is ENHRY and CDR2 is SYGVKD. V lost 8 bases and J lost 3; bases outside the gene matches: 7. The CDR3 sequence is 14 residues long. The CDR3 bases are TGTGCCATCTCCCGGACAGGCGTCAATCAGCCCCAGCATTTT. Translation: CAISRTGVNQPQHF.

This clone has more than one count but fewer than ten. The chain has TRBV9 and TRBJ2-2; 8 nucleotides line up with TRBD1. The germline V gene encodes CDR1 SGDLS and CDR2 YYNGEE. The CDR3 totals 15 residues. The V segment lost 3 bases and the J segment 0 bases; nucleotides outside the gene matches: 1. The CDR3 DNA sequence: TGTGCCAGCAGCGAACAGGGGGCGAACACCGGGGAGCTGTTTTTT. This translates into CASSEQGANTGELFF.

V and J are TRBV18 and TRBJ2-3; 11 bases are a match to TRBD2. V dropped 6 bases and J dropped 2; count of bases not matched to a gene: 10. Germline CDR1 KGHSH, CDR2 LQKENI. CDR3 size: 17 residues. In DNA form, the CDR3 reads TGTGCCAGCTCGCCCGCCGTAGCGGGGGGGCTCACAGATACGCAGTATTTT. This sequence encodes CASSPAVAGGLTDTQYF.